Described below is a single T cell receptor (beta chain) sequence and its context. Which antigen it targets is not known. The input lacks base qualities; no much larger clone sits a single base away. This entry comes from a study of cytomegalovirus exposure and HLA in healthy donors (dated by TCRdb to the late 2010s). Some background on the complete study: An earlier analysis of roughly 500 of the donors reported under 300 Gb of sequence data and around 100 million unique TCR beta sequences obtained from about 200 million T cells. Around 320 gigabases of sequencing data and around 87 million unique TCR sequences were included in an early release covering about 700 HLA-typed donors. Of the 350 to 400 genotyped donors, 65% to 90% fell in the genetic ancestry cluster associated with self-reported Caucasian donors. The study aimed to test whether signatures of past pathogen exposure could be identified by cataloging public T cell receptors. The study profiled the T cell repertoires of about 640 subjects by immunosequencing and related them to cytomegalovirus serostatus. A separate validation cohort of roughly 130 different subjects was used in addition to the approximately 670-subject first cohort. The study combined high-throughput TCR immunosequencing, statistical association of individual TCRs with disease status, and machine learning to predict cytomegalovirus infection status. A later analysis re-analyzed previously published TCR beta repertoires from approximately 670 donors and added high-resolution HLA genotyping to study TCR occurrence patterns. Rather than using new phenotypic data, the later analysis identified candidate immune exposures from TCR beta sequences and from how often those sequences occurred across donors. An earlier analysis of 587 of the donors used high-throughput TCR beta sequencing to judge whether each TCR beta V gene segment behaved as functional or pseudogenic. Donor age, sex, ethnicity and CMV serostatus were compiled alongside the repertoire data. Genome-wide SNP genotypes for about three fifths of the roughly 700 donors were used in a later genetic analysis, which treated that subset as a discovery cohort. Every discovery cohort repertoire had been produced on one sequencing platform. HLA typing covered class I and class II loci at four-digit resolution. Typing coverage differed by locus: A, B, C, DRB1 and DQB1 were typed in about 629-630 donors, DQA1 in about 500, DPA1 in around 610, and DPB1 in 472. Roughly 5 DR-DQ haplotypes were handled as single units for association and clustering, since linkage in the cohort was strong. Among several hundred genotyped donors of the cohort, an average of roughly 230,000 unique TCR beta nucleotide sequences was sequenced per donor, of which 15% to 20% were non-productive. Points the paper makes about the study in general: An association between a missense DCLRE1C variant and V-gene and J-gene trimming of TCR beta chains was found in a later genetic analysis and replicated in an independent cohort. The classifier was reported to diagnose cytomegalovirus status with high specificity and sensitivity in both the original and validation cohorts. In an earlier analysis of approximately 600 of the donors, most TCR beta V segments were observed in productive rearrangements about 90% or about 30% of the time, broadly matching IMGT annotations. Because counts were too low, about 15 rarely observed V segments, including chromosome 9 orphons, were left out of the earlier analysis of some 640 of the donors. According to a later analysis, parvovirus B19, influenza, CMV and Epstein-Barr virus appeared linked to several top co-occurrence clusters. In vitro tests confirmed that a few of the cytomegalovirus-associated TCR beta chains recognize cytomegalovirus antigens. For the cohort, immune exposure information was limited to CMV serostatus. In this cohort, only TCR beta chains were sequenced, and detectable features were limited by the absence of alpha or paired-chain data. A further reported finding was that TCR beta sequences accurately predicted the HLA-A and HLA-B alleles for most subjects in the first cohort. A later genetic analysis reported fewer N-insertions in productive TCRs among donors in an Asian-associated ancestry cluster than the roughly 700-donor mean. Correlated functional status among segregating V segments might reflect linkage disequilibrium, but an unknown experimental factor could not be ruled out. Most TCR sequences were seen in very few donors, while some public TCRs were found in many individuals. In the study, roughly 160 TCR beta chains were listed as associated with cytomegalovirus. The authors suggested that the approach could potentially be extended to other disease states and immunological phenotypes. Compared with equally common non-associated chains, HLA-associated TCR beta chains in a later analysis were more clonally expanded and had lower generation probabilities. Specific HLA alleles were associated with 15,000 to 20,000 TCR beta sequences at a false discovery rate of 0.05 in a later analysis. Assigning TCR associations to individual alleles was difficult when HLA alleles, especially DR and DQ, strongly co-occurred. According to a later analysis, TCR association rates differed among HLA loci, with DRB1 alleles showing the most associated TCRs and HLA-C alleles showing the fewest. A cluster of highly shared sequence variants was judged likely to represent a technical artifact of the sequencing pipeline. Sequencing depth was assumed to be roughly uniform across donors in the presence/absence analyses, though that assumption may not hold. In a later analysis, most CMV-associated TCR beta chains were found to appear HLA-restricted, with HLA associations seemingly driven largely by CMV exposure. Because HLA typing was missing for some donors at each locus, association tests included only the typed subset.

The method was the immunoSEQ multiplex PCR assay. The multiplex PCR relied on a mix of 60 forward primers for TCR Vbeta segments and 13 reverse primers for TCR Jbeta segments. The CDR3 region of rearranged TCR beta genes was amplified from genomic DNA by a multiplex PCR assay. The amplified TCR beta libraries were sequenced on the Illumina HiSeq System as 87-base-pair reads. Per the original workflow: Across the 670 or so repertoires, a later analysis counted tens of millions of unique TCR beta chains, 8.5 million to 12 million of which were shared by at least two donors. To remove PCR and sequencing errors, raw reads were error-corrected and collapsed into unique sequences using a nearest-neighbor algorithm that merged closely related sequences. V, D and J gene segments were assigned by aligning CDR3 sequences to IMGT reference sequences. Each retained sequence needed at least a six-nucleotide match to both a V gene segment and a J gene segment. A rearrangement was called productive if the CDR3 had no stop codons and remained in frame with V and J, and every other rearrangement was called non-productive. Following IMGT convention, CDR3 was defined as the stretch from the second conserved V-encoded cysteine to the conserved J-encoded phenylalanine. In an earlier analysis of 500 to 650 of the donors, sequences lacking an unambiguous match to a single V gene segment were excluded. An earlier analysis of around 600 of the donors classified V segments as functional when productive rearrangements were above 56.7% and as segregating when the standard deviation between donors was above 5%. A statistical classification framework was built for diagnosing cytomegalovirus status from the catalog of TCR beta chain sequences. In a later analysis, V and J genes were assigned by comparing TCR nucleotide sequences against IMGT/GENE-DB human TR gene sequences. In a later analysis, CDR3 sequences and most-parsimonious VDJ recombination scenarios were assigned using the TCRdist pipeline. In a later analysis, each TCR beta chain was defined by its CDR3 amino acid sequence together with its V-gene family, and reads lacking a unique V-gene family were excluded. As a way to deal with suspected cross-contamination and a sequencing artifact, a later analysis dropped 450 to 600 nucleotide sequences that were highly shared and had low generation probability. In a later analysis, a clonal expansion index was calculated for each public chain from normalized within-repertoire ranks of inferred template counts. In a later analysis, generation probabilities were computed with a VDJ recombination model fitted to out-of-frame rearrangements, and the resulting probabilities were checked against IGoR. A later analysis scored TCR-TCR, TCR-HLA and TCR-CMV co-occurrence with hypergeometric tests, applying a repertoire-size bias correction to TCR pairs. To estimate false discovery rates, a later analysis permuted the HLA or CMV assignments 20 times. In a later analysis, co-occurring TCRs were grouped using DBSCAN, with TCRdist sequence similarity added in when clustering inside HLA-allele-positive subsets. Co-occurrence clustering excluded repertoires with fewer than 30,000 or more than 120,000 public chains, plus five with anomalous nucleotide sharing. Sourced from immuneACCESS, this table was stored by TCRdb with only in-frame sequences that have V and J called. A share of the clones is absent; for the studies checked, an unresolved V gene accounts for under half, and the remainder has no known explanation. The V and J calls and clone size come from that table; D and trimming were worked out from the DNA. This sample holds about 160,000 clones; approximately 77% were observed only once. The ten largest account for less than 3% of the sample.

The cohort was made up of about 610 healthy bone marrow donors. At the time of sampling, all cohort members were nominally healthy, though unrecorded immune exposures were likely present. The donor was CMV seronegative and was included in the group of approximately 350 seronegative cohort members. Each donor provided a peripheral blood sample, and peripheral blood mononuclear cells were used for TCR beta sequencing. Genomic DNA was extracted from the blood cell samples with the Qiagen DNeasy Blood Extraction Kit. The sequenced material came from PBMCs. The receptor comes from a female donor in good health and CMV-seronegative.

The CDR3 sequence is CASSQSQGEKLFF. The sequence in DNA is TGCGCCAGCAGCCAATCGCAGGGAGAAAAACTGTTTTTT. The rearranged chain carries TRBV4-1 and TRBJ1-4, and perhaps TRBD1 as D gene, on 5 matching bases. From the cysteine through the phenylalanine, the CDR3 covers 13 amino acids. Solely the CDR3 DNA is kept, with 39 bases framed from the first base. V is cut by 2 bases and J by 8 bases, and the space between the germline ends is 9 bases. The germline V gene provides CDR1 MGHRA and CDR2 YSYEKL.